The 12 T cell receptor beta chains reported below all come from one sample, sequenced in a study of regulatory T cells in long-lasting Graves disease. The time point was: newly diagnosed GD, antithyroid drugs for less than 3 months. The TCR library was prepared using RNA isolated from PBMCs. Both iRepertoire HTBI primers and Arm-PCR of CDR3 regions were used to build the TCR beta libraries. TCRdb reanalysed the multiplex PCR reads using MiXCR and keeps one entry per CDR3 protein. The sample holds about 350,000 distinct CDR3 sequences, 15% to 20% seen once. Separately, the same data were catalogued under a study of T cells in Graves' hyperthyroidism and ophthalmopathy.

Specimen: peripheral blood mononuclear cells (PBMCs), collected at new diagnosis, from a patient treated with antithyroid drugs. These receptors were obtained from a young woman with Graves disease.

This clonotype has at least ten counts. The rearrangement links TRBV28 to TRBJ2-7; D is uncertain. Trimming removed 2 bases from V and 5 bases from J, with 4 bases in between. CDR3 size: 11 residues. Germline CDR1 reads MDHEN; CDR2 reads SYDVKM. In DNA, the CDR3 is TGTGCCAGCAGTTTAGAAAACGAGCAGTACTTC. Translated: CASSLENEQYF.

Many counts were recorded for this clonotype. CDR3 loop: CASSPWGTGVNEQYF. The CDR3 nucleotides are TGTGCCAGCTCACCATGGGGGACAGGGGTCAACGAGCAGTACTTC. The V gene is TRBV18, the J gene TRBJ2-7; 10 bases match TRBD1. CDR1 is KGHSH, CDR2 LQKENI, per germline. The CDR3 extends over 15 amino acids. Losses at the gene ends were 2 bases for V and 5 bases for J; bases not matched to a gene: 6. Combining the CDR3 with reference TRBV18 and TRBJ2-7 gives the whole variable domain NAGVMQNPRHLVRRRGQEARLRCSPMKGHSHVYWYRQLPEEGLKFMVYLQKENIIDESGMPKERFSAEFPKEGPSILRIQQVVRGDSAAYFCASSPWGTGVNEQYFGPGTRLTVT.

This clonotype was seen at least ten times. The chain carries TRBV20-1 and TRBJ2-7; TRBD2 agrees at 10 bases. From germline, CDR1 is DFQATT and CDR2 SNEGSKA (reference sequence). This CDR3 comprises 15 residues. With 0 bases clipped from V and 6 bases from J, the junction kept 8 bases outside the gene matches. Written as DNA, the CDR3 is TGCAGTGCTAGAGATAGTGCTAGCGGGAGAGGCGAGCAGTACTTC. Its translation: CSARDSASGRGEQYF.

There are a few counts of this clonotype. This chain connects TRBV30 to TRBJ2-1; possibly TRBD1 for D (6 bases). Looked up from germline, CDR1 is GTSNPN and CDR2 is SVGIG (reference sequence). The CDR3 length is 14 residues. Trimming removed 1 base from V and 4 bases from J, with 11 bases in between. CDR3 DNA: TGTGCCTGGAGTGGACAGGCCGGGTACAATGAGCAGTTCTTC. It encodes CAWSGQAGYNEQFF.

The chain recombines TRBV11-2 with TRBJ1-2, with 8 bases matching TRBD1. This CDR3 spans 14 amino acids. Unmatched junction bases numbered 10, after V lost 5 bases and J lost 8 bases. Germline assignment: CDR1 SGHAT and CDR2 FQNNGV. The CDR3 loop is CASSLSQGAGGYTF. The CDR3 nucleotides are TGTGCCAGCAGCCTGTCCCAGGGGGCGGGAGGCTACACCTTC.

This clonotype was seen a few times. The chain uses TRBV24-1 and TRBJ2-3; unclear D gene. The germline V gene has CDR1 KGHDR and CDR2 SFDVKD. The V end lost 3 bases, the J end lost 6 bases, and 9 bases lay between the germline ends. The CDR3 loop spans 13 amino acids. CDR3 loop: CATSDQLFDTQYF. The CDR3 DNA reads as TGTGCCACCAGTGATCAGCTGTTTGATACGCAGTATTTT.

This clonotype was found many times. The chain has TRBV5-8 and TRBJ2-5, with TRBD2 matching 7 bases. Germline lookup yields CDR1 SGHTS and CDR2 YDEGEE. The V segment lost 0 bases and the J segment 5 bases; nucleotides outside the gene matches: 10. There are 16 residues in the CDR3. For the CDR3, the DNA is TGTGCCAGCAGCTTGGCCGGTGGACTAGGGTTCGAGACCCAGTACTTC. Translation: CASSLAGGLGFETQYF.

This clonotype was recorded at least ten times. This chain joins TRBV7-8 and TRBJ2-7, with D maybe TRBD1 (6 bases). CDR3 length equals 14 residues. The germline V and J ends were trimmed by 5 bases and 3 bases, with 14 bases remaining between them. Germline-derived CDR1 and CDR2 are SGHVS and FQNEAQ. CDR3 amino acids: CASSPQDSYYEQYF. The DNA of the CDR3 is TGTGCCAGCAGCCCCCAGGACAGTTACTACGAGCAGTACTTC. Full variable domain (missing parts from reference TRBV7-8 and TRBJ2-7): GAGVSQSPRYKVAKRGQDVALRCDPISGHVSLFWYQQALGQGPEFLTYFQNEAQLDKSGLPSDRFFAERPEGSVSTLKIQRTQQEDSAVYLCASSPQDSYYEQYFGPGTRLTVT.

This clonotype was counted ten times or more. The V and J genes are TRBV12-3 or TRBV12-4 and TRBJ1-1; perhaps TRBD1 as D (6 bases). V gave up 4 bases and J gave up 6 bases, with 18 bases separating them. The CDR3 extends over 15 amino acids. This chain's CDR3 is CASSSRGGKGAEAFF. The CDR3 nucleotides read TGTGCCAGCAGTTCCCGGGGAGGAAAGGGGGCTGAAGCTTTCTTT.

A remark on this clonotype: A single base separates this from a much larger clone, so it may be a read error. J is TRBJ2-3 and V is TRBV10-1, with 7 bases fitting TRBD2. The germline V gene has CDR1 WNHNN and CDR2 SYGVQD (reference sequence). This CDR3 has 16 residues. V lost 4 bases, J lost 2 bases, and 9 bases stayed unmatched. The CDR3 region is CASSVSRERITDTQYF. The CDR3 nucleotides are TGCGCCAGCAGTGTGTCGCGGGAGCGAATCACAGATACGCAGTATTTT.

The rearrangement uses TRBV3-1 and TRBJ2-2; D gene unclear. In germline, CDR1 is LGHDT, CDR2 YNNKEL (reference sequence). This CDR3 has 12 amino acids. The V and J ends lost 11 bases and 8 bases respectively, with 15 bases between them. The chain's CDR3 is CASAARSGELFF. In DNA form, the CDR3 reads TGTGCCTCCGCAGCGAGGTCGGGGGAGCTGTTTTTT.

This clonotype was found a few times. The chain has TRBV5-4 and TRBJ1-2, with D perhaps TRBD1 (5 bases). The germline V gene has CDR1 SGHNT and CDR2 YYREEE (reference sequence). V was cut by 3 bases and J by 8 bases, with 17 bases left in between. The CDR3 covers 14 residues. CDR3 protein: CASSYSPPGEGYTF. The CDR3 DNA is TGTGCCAGCAGCTACAGTCCCCCGGGGGAAGGCTACACCTTC.